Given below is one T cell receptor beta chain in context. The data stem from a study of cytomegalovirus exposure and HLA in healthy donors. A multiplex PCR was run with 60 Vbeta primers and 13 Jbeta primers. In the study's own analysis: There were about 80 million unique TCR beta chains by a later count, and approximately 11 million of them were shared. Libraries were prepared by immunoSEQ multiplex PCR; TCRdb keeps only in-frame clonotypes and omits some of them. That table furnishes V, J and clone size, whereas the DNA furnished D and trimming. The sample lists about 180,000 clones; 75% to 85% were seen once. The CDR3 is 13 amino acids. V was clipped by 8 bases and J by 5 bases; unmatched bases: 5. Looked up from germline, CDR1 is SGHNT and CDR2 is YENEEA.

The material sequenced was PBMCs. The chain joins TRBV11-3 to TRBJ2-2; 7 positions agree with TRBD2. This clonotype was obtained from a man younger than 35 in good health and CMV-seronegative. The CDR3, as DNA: TGTGCCAGCCGTCTCGGGGGGACCGGGGAGCTGTTTTTT. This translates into CASRLGGTGELFF.